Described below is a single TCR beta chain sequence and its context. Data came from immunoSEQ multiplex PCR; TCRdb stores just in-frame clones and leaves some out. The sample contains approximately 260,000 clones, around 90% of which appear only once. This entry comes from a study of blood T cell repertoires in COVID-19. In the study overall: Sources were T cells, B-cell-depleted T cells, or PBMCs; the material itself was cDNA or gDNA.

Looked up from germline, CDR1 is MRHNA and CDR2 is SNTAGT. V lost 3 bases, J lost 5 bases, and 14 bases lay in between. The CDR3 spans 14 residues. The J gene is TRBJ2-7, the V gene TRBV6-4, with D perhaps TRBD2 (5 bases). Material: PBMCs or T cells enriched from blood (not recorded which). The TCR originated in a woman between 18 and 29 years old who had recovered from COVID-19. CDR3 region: CASSEAGGQNEQYF. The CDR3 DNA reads TGTGCCAGCAGTGAAGCCGGAGGTCAGAACGAGCAGTACTTC.